The rows below give T cell receptor beta chains drawn from one sample of a study of blood T cell repertoires in COVID-19. Some clones are missing from TCRdb's copy, which holds only in-frame ones; the method was immunoSEQ multiplex PCR. The sample lists approximately 200,000 clones; roughly 92% were seen once. The sequencing sample was made of peripheral blood. Every receptor here comes from a man under 40 with COVID-19, enrolled during active disease. Both conserved end residues are part of each CDR3. A D gene is named only where the DNA matches it firmly. For some rows the clone size is stated as once, few or many, or as a class when expanded; others skip it.

d_gene,j_gene,v_gene,abundance,CDR3aa,CDR3nt
NA,TRBJ1-1,TRBV7-3,NA,CASSLSGSLNTEAFF,TGTGCCAGCAGCTTAAGCGGGTCCCTGAACACTGAAGCTTTCTTT
NA,TRBJ1-6,TRBV10-2,NA,CASSLPGHLNSPLHF,TGCGCCAGCAGTTTGCCGGGACACCTTAATTCACCCCTCCACTTT
TRBD1,TRBJ2-7,TRBV25-1,NA,CASAGTVDEQYF,TGTGCCAGCGCAGGGACAGTCGACGAGCAGTACTTC
TRBD1,TRBJ1-4,TRBV4-1,NA,CASSQDRTGENEKLFF,TGCGCCAGCAGCCAAGATCGGACAGGGGAAAATGAAAAACTGTTTTTT
NA,TRBJ2-5,TRBV11-2,once,CASSFYGVEETQYF,TGTGCCAGCAGCTTCTACGGGGTTGAAGAGACCCAGTACTTC
NA,TRBJ1-2,TRBV5-1,NA,CASRDQGPGGYTF,TGCGCCAGCAGAGACCAGGGGCCGGGGGGCTACACCTTC
NA,TRBJ1-5,TRBV6-5,NA,CASTGHSNQPQHF,TGTGCCAGCACCGGACACAGCAATCAGCCCCAGCATTTT
TRBD1,TRBJ1-2,TRBV3-1/TRBV3-2,NA,CASSQEGQGTNYGYTF,TGTGCCAGCAGCCAAGAGGGACAGGGTACTAACTATGGCTACACCTTC
TRBD1,TRBJ2-3,TRBV5-5,once,CASSYRTGMGTDTQYF,TGTGCCAGCAGCTACCGGACAGGGATGGGCACAGATACGCAGTATTTT
NA,TRBJ1-2,TRBV4-1,NA,CASSPPGHSVNYGYTF,TGCGCCAGCAGCCCCCCGGGTCACTCCGTTAACTATGGCTACACCTTC
TRBD1,TRBJ2-3,TRBV5-6,NA,CASSFAGTDHTQYF,TGTGCCAGCAGCTTCGCTGGGACAGATCATACGCAGTATTTT
TRBD1,TRBJ2-3,TRBV28,NA,CASSRVGRTGNGTDTQYF,TGTGCCAGCAGTCGGGTTGGACGGACAGGAAACGGCACAGATACGCAGTATTTT
TRBD1,TRBJ1-2,TRBV14,NA,CASSQQQGANYGYTF,TGTGCCAGCAGCCAACAACAGGGGGCTAACTATGGCTACACCTTC
TRBD1,TRBJ2-3,TRBV7-3,NA,CASSRPGQGITDTQYF,TGTGCCAGCAGCCGGCCGGGACAGGGGATAACAGATACGCAGTATTTT
TRBD1,TRBJ1-1,TRBV7-9,NA,CASSSGGKEAFF,TGTGCCAGCAGCTCAGGGGGAAAAGAAGCTTTCTTT
NA,TRBJ1-1,TRBV30,NA,CAWSVGRGNTEAFF,TGTGCCTGGAGTGTGGGTAGAGGGAACACTGAAGCTTTCTTT
NA,TRBJ2-7,TRBV2,once,CASSGEAQYF,TGTGCCAGCAGTGGCGAGGCGCAGTACTTC
NA,TRBJ1-5,TRBV6-1,NA,CASSEVEEQPQHF,TGTGCCAGCAGTGAAGTCGAGGAACAGCCCCAGCATTTT
TRBD1,TRBJ1-3,TRBV3-1/TRBV3-2,NA,CASSQEARGLGNTIYF,TGTGCCAGCAGCCAAGAGGCCAGGGGGCTAGGAAACACCATATATTTT
NA,TRBJ1-4,TRBV27,NA,CASSKIQGGSEKLFF,TGTGCCAGCAGTAAAATTCAGGGAGGGAGTGAAAAACTGTTTTTT
TRBD1,TRBJ2-7,TRBV2,NA,CASRAGTGLYEQYF,TGTGCCAGCAGGGCCGGGACAGGTCTGTACGAGCAGTACTTC
TRBD1,TRBJ2-2,TRBV5-4,NA,CASSFPDRVGTGELFF,TGTGCCAGCAGCTTCCCCGACAGGGTGGGCACCGGGGAGCTGTTTTTT
NA,TRBJ1-5,TRBV10-2,NA,CASSTVLEKPQHF,TGCGCCAGCAGTACCGTCCTGGAGAAGCCCCAGCATTTT
TRBD2,TRBJ2-1,TRBV19,NA,CASTKTGTSGGYSYNEQFF,TGTGCCAGTACCAAAACCGGGACTAGCGGGGGATACTCCTACAATGAGCAGTTCTTC
TRBD2,TRBJ2-3,TRBV5-4,NA,CASSFSAGVATDTQYF,TGTGCCAGCAGCTTTTCGGCGGGAGTAGCTACAGATACGCAGTATTTT
NA,TRBJ1-2,TRBV11-3,NA,CASSLGRAATF,TGTGCCAGCAGCTTAGGCAGGGCGGCCACCTTC
TRBD1,TRBJ1-6,TRBV11-1,NA,CASSLNGQGNNSPLHF,TGTGCCAGCAGCCTAAACGGACAGGGGAATAATTCACCCCTCCACTTT
NA,TRBJ1-2,TRBV14,once,CASSLGGFGYTF,TGTGCCAGCAGCCTGGGGGGATTCGGCTACACCTTC
TRBD1,TRBJ1-1,TRBV10-1,NA,CASSETGGDLSAEAFF,TGCGCCAGCAGTGAGACAGGGGGCGATTTAAGCGCTGAAGCTTTCTTT
TRBD1,TRBJ2-1,TRBV7-3,NA,CASSPTPTGYPYNEQFF,TGTGCCAGCAGCCCTACTCCGACAGGGTACCCCTACAATGAGCAGTTCTTC
TRBD1,TRBJ2-1,TRBV2,NA,CASTGGTTYNEQFF,TGTGCCAGCACAGGGGGTACGACCTACAATGAGCAGTTCTTC
NA,TRBJ2-5,TRBV19,once,CASSKAEETQYF,TGTGCCAGTAGTAAAGCGGAAGAGACCCAGTACTTC
TRBD1,TRBJ2-7,TRBV5-4,few,CASSTGGIDEQYF,TGTGCCAGCAGCACAGGGGGCATCGACGAGCAGTACTTC
NA,TRBJ1-6,TRBV21-1,once,CASSSGTGTIPYNSPLHF,TGTGCCAGCAGCAGCGGTACAGGGACAATTCCCTATAATTCACCCCTCCACTTT
NA,TRBJ1-1,TRBV5-1,NA,CASTLVGRRDEAFF,TGCGCCAGCACCTTGGTCGGACGGAGGGATGAAGCTTTCTTT